The present entry profiles one TCR beta chain with its context. The target antigen is unknown. The sample comes from a study of OX40 agonist ivuxolimab in advanced cancers. For the study at large: Age averaged about 66 years (range about 20 to 79), and 82.7% were male. The eligibility criteria allowed prior anti-PD-1, anti-PD-L1 or anti-CTLA-4 therapy, and about 40% had some.

The table came from immunoSEQ multiplex PCR; TCRdb's copy has only in-frame clones and leaves some out. The repertoire holds tens of thousands of clones, with approximately 85% as singletons. Study-level points and caveats: Dose levels from 0.1 to 3.0 mg/kg saw CD4+ and CD8+ blood T cells expand clonally by week 6.

V was cut by 0 bases and J by 4 bases, with 0 bases left in between. The germline CDR1 and CDR2 sequences are SNHLY and FYNNEI. This CDR3 region has 11 residues. This sample comprised CD4+ or CD8+ T cells sorted from blood, obtained in a trial of the OX40 agonist ivuxolimab. This receptor was taken from an adult with an advanced solid tumor such as melanoma, head and neck, liver or kidney cancer. V and J are TRBV2 and TRBJ2-5; D is uncertain. CDR3: CASSEAETQYF. The CDR3 coding sequence is TGTGCCAGCAGTGAAGCAGAGACCCAGTACTTC.